This passage covers 20 T cell receptor beta chains from one sample sequenced in a study of blood T cell repertoires in COVID-19. Sequencing was performed with immunoSEQ multiplex PCR; in TCRdb, only in-frame clones are kept and a portion is missing. This table has some 83,000 clones, around 86% appearing once. Material: peripheral blood. The source of these receptors is a man older than 75 with acute or convalescent COVID-19.

The chain carries TRBV28 and TRBJ1-2; 7 bases match TRBD1. The germline gives CDR1 MDHEN, CDR2 SYDVKM. The CDR3 has 13 amino acids. Losses at the gene ends were 3 bases for V and 4 bases for J; bases not matched to a gene: 2. The CDR3 DNA sequence: TGTGCCAGCAGTTTTGCAGGGGGCTATGGCTACACCTTC. Its protein is CASSFAGGYGYTF.

The chain joins TRBV5-1 to TRBJ1-2; 11 positions agree with TRBD1. The CDR3 is 15 amino acids. The V gene's germline CDR1 is SGHRS and CDR2 YFSETQ. After removal of 2 bases from V and 5 bases from J, the junction contained 5 bases not matched to a gene. CDR3: CASSFTGTGGYGYTF. CDR3 sequence (DNA): TGCGCCAGCAGCTTTACCGGGACAGGGGGGTATGGCTACACCTTC.

In its sample, this clone was seen once. The V and J genes are TRBV5-5 and TRBJ2-7; TRBD1 agrees at 9 bases. This CDR3 has 16 residues. Germline V gene data show CDR1 as SGHKS and CDR2 as YYEKEE (reference sequence). V dropped 0 bases and J dropped 1; count of bases not matched to a gene: 5. The CDR3 reads CASSLGVGTGSYEQYF. CDR3 DNA: TGTGCCAGCAGCTTGGGGGTCGGGACAGGGTCCTACGAGCAGTACTTC.

V usage is TRBV4-1 and J usage is TRBJ2-7, with D perhaps matching TRBD1 (5 bases). Germline CDR1 MGHRA, CDR2 YSYEKL. V was shortened by 1 base and J by 4 bases, with 11 bases between the two germline ends. The CDR3 length is 14 residues. In nucleotides, the CDR3 is TGCGCCAGCAGCCAAGGTGTAGGGGTATACGAGCAGTACTTC. It specifies CASSQGVGVYEQYF.

The gene calls are TRBV18 and TRBJ2-7; D perhaps matches TRBD1 (6 bases). CDR3 size: 12 residues. Trimming took off 2 bases at V and 5 bases at J, with 7 bases between the two ends. Germline values: CDR1 KGHSH, CDR2 LQKENI. CDR3 residues: CASSPRGNEQYF. Written as DNA, the CDR3 is TGTGCCAGCTCACCAAGGGGGAACGAGCAGTACTTC. Full variable domain (remainder filled in from reference TRBV18 and TRBJ2-7): NAGVMQNPRHLVRRRGQEARLRCSPMKGHSHVYWYRQLPEEGLKFMVYLQKENIIDESGMPKERFSAEFPKEGPSILRIQQVVRGDSAAYFCASSPRGNEQYFGPGTRLTVT.

This rearrangement joins TRBV29-1 to TRBJ2-7, with 9 bases that match TRBD1. Germline assignment: CDR1 SQVTM and CDR2 ANQGSEA. This CDR3 has 14 residues. Germline trimming cut 4 bases from V and 0 bases from J; bases unmatched to any gene: 4. The CDR3 DNA reads TGCAGCGTTGGGGGGGGACAGGGCTCCTACGAGCAGTACTTC. Its protein product is CSVGGGQGSYEQYF.

The genes are TRBV10-3 and TRBJ1-5; D call uncertain. V gave up 3 bases and J gave up 2 bases, with 8 bases separating them. CDR3 size: 14 residues. In germline, CDR1 is ENHRY, CDR2 SYGVKD. The CDR3 protein is CAISDGGGNQPQHF. The CDR3, as DNA: TGTGCCATCAGTGACGGCGGGGGCAATCAGCCCCAGCATTTT.

The chain uses TRBV5-8 and TRBJ2-5; 9 bases line up with TRBD2. The CDR3 sequence is 13 residues long. V was clipped by 2 bases and J by 5 bases; unmatched bases: 1. Germline V gene data show CDR1 as SGHTS and CDR2 as YDEGEE. CDR3 amino acids: CASSFSGSETQYF. DNA of the CDR3: TGTGCCAGCAGCTTTAGCGGGAGTGAGACCCAGTACTTC.

J is TRBJ2-3 and V is TRBV5-1, with 7 nucleotides matching TRBD1. The CDR3 consists of 16 residues. The V segment lost 2 bases and the J segment 3 bases; nucleotides outside the gene matches: 9. Germline-derived CDR1 and CDR2 are SGHRS and YFSETQ. In DNA, the CDR3 is TGCGCCAGCAGCTTACCTGCGACAGGGACGACAGATACGCAGTATTTT. Amino acid sequence: CASSLPATGTTDTQYF. The whole variable domain, filled in from reference TRBV5-1 and TRBJ2-3, reads KAGVTQTPRYLIKTRGQQVTLSCSPISGHRSVSWYQQTPGQGLQFLFEYFSETQRNKGNFPGRFSGRQFSNSRSEMNVSTLELGDSALYLCASSLPATGTTDTQYFGPGTRLTVL.

This rearrangement joins TRBV18 to TRBJ1-3; D gene uncertain. Trimming shortened V by 6 bases and J by 4 bases, and 13 bases separated the two germline ends. In germline, CDR1 is KGHSH, CDR2 LQKENI. The CDR3 loop spans 14 amino acids. As DNA, the CDR3 is TGTGCCAGCTCCCAACAGTCGTCAGGAAACACCATATATTTT. This gives the protein CASSQQSSGNTIYF.

The genes are TRBV11-3 and TRBJ2-6, with 8 bases that match TRBD1. The V segment lost 1 base and the J segment 0 bases; nucleotides outside the gene matches: 5. The CDR3 spans 18 residues. Germline lookup yields CDR1 SGHNT and CDR2 YENEEA. CDR3 nucleotides: TGTGCCAGCAGCTTAGGACAGGGGAGGTCCTCTGGGGCCAACGTCCTGACTTTC. It encodes CASSLGQGRSSGANVLTF.

The chain recombines TRBV10-3 with TRBJ2-1, with 10 positions matching TRBD2. The V gene end was trimmed by 0 bases and the J gene end by 6 bases; junction bases not matched to a gene: 2. CDR1 is ENHRY, CDR2 SYGVKD, per germline. The CDR3 is 15 amino acids. The chain's CDR3 is CAISESGLASNEQFF. Written as DNA, the CDR3 is TGTGCCATCAGTGAGTCGGGACTAGCGTCCAATGAGCAGTTCTTC.

The chain couples TRBV2 to TRBJ2-3, with 8 nucleotides matching TRBD1. Unmatched junction bases numbered 9, after V lost 6 bases and J lost 1 base. The V gene's germline CDR1 is SNHLY and CDR2 FYNNEI. The CDR3 is made up of 16 amino acids. CDR3 nucleotide sequence: TGTGCCAGCAGGGTCCACCAGGGGGCCGGCACAGATACGCAGTATTTT. It is translated as CASRVHQGAGTDTQYF. The full variable domain, its missing parts supplied by reference TRBV2 and TRBJ2-3, is EPEVTQTPSHQVTQMGQEVILRCVPISNHLYFYWYRQILGQKVEFLVSFYNNEISEKSEIFDDQFSVERPDGSNFTLKIRSTKLEDSAMYFCASRVHQGAGTDTQYFGPGTRLTVL.

The V call is TRBV18, the J call TRBJ1-2; the match to TRBD1 covers 7 bases. V lost 0 bases to trimming and J lost 7 bases; unmatched junction nucleotides: 8. Germline assignment: CDR1 KGHSH and CDR2 LQKENI. The CDR3 is 15 residues long. The CDR3 DNA follows: TGTGCCAGCTCACCACCGACAACAGGGGAGGTTGGCTACACCTTC. Amino acid sequence: CASSPPTTGEVGYTF.

The table lists this clone with many counts. The gene calls are TRBV2 and TRBJ1-6; 8 positions agree with TRBD1. Trimming removed 5 bases from V and 9 bases from J; junction bases left unmatched: 12. Looked up from germline, CDR1 is SNHLY and CDR2 is FYNNEI. The CDR3 is 16 residues long. Written as DNA, the CDR3 is TGTGCCAGCAGTTCTCAGGGGGCTGGAAAGGGTTCACCCCTCCACTTT. Its protein is CASSSQGAGKGSPLHF.

The chain is built from TRBV7-2 and TRBJ1-1; maybe TRBD1 (6 bases). The CDR3 has 15 amino acids. The V and J ends lost 2 bases and 1 base respectively, with 11 bases between them. Germline V lookup: CDR1 SGHTA, CDR2 FQGNSA. The chain's CDR3 is CASSLNDRWNTEAFF. CDR3 DNA sequence: TGTGCCAGCAGCTTAAACGACAGGTGGAACACTGAAGCTTTCTTT.

The chain uses TRBV5-6 and TRBJ1-5; no reliable D call. The germline V and J ends were trimmed by 3 bases and 0 bases, with 4 bases remaining between them. Germline CDR1 and CDR2: SGHDT and YYEEEE. CDR3 length equals 13 residues. CDR3: CASSYYSNQPQHF. The CDR3 bases are TGTGCCAGCAGCTATTATAGCAATCAGCCCCAGCATTTT.

The chain couples TRBV14 to TRBJ1-3, with TRBD1 as a possible D gene (5 bases). The length of the CDR3 is 15 residues. V lost 4 bases, J lost 0 bases, and 10 bases lay in between. In germline, CDR1 is SGHDN, CDR2 FVKESK. The CDR3 sequence is CASSPQGISGNTIYF. CDR3 bases: TGTGCCAGCAGCCCTCAGGGAATCTCTGGAAACACCATATATTTT.

The chain recombines TRBV6-4 with TRBJ1-2; 7 bases are a match to TRBD1. Germline lookup yields CDR1 MRHNA and CDR2 SNTAGT. This CDR3 has 15 residues. V lost 3 bases, J lost 4 bases, and 8 bases stayed unmatched. The chain's CDR3 is CASSEEQGSSYGYTF. The CDR3 DNA reads TGTGCCAGCAGTGAAGAACAGGGGAGTAGCTATGGCTACACCTTC.

The chain employs TRBV9 and TRBJ2-3; possibly TRBD1 for D (7 bases). Trimming took off 4 bases at V and 6 bases at J, with 21 bases between the two ends. This CDR3 comprises 16 residues. CDR1 and CDR2 (germline): SGDLS, YYNGEE. The chain's CDR3 is CASSPDIRDSGDTQYF. The DNA for the CDR3 is TGTGCCAGCAGCCCCGACATAAGGGACAGCGGGGATACGCAGTATTTT.